Listed here are 10 T cell receptor beta chains from one sample, sequenced in a study of blood T cells in healthy people across ages. For the second PCR, which ran for about 6 to 11 cycles, a sample-barcoded 5' primer and a J-beta primer mix were used. TCRdb re-called the 5' RACE reads with MiXCR, one entry per CDR3 protein. The sample has some 640,000 distinct CDR3 sequences, 45% to 50% seen once. The sequenced material came from blood. Source of these receptors: a woman aged 60-75 years in good health.

The chain carries TRBV20-1 and TRBJ2-4; 10 positions match TRBD2. The assigned J gene may be wrong: the sequence end matches TRBJ2-7 better. This CDR3 spans 16 amino acids. CDR1 and CDR2 (germline): DFQATT, SNEGSKA (reference sequence). The CDR3 region is CSARGRTSGTSYEQYF. In DNA, the CDR3 is TGCAGTGCTAGAGGCCGGACTAGCGGTACCTCCTACGAGCAGTACTTC.

This clonotype was observed many times. V and J are TRBV20-1 and TRBJ2-7; a possible D gene is TRBD1 (5 bases). The CDR3 runs 12 residues. Germline CDR1 and CDR2: DFQATT and SNEGSKA (reference sequence). V shed 5 bases and J shed 7 bases, with 15 bases lying between them. As DNA, the CDR3 is TGCAGTGCTGGCCCGGACATGAGGGAGCAGTACTTC. Amino acids: CSAGPDMREQYF.

The chain is built from TRBV5-1 and TRBJ1-4, with D possibly TRBD1 on 5 matching bases. The CDR3 covers 13 residues. The germline V gene has CDR1 SGHRS and CDR2 YFSETQ. V lost 5 bases and J 8 bases, leaving 13 bases between the germline ends. In nucleotides, the CDR3 is TGCGCCAGCAGTTGGGACGGGGAAGAAAAACTGTTTTTT. Its translation: CASSWDGEEKLFF.

The CDR3 nucleotides are TGCAGCGTTGAAGCAGGGATCGACTACGACTACACCTTC. It encodes CSVEAGIDYDYTF. The chain uses TRBV29-1 and TRBJ1-2; maybe TRBD1 (5 bases). Germline V gene data show CDR1 as SQVTM and CDR2 as ANQGSEA. The CDR3 is made up of 13 amino acids. The V and J ends lost 1 base and 10 bases respectively, with 16 bases between them.

CDR3 sequence: CASSSTGGVYEQYF. The CDR3 nucleotides read TGTGCCAGCAGCTCAACAGGGGGAGTTTACGAGCAGTACTTC. The J gene is TRBJ2-7, the V gene TRBV7-9, with 8 nucleotides matching TRBD1. Germline trimming cut 4 bases from V and 4 bases from J; bases unmatched to any gene: 6. This CDR3 has 14 amino acids. CDR1 and CDR2 (germline): SEHNR, FQNEAQ (reference sequence).

The chain uses TRBV19 and TRBJ2-5, with D perhaps assigned TRBD1 or TRBD2 (5 bases each). The CDR3 sequence is 14 residues long. Trimming shortened V by 6 bases and J by 4 bases, and 15 bases separated the two germline ends. Germline loops: CDR1 LNHDA, CDR2 SQIVND (reference sequence). The CDR3 DNA sequence: TGTGCCAGTAGCCGAGCCGGGACGAGAGAGACCCAGTACTTC. This codes for CASSRAGTRETQYF.

This chain connects TRBV10-3 to TRBJ2-5; D unresolved. The J call may be faulty, since TRBJ2-7 better matches the DNA end. CDR3 length: 12 residues. The germline CDR1 and CDR2 sequences are ENHRY and SYGVKD. CDR3 loop: CAISLDSYEQYF. The CDR3 DNA sequence: TGTGCCATCAGTCTCGATTCGTACGAGCAGTACTTC.

J is TRBJ2-5 and V is TRBV4-3, with 7 bases that match TRBD2. Germline CDR1 LGHNA, CDR2 YSLEER. Germline trimming cut 0 bases from V and 5 bases from J; bases unmatched to any gene: 6. This CDR3 has 15 residues. The CDR3 loop is CASSQDWGGDETQYF. The CDR3 DNA is TGCGCCAGCAGCCAAGATTGGGGGGGGGACGAGACCCAGTACTTC.

This clonotype was counted a few times. V is TRBV28 and J is TRBJ2-7, with 7 nucleotides matching TRBD2. Trimming cost V 6 bases and J 4 bases; bases outside gene matches: 12. This CDR3 is 15 amino acids long. Germline loops: CDR1 MDHEN, CDR2 SYDVKM. The chain's CDR3 is CASRSPLLAPYEQYF. Written as DNA, the CDR3 is TGTGCCAGCAGGTCCCCCCTACTAGCGCCGTACGAGCAGTACTTC.

The sample holds a few counts of this clonotype. The rearrangement joins TRBV6-6 to TRBJ2-3; D remains ambiguous. The germline V gene has CDR1 MNHNY and CDR2 SVGAGI (reference sequence). This CDR3 spans 15 amino acids. Trimming cost V 7 bases and J 1 base, with 15 bases left between them. In DNA form, the CDR3 reads TGTGCCAGCACTAGATTACGGTCTGGCACAGATACGCAGTATTTT. Translation: CASTRLRSGTDTQYF.